What follows is one T cell receptor beta chain and its context. Generated by immunoSEQ multiplex PCR, the TCRdb table keeps only in-frame clones and is missing some. The sample includes 130,000 to 150,000 clones, just under 95% of them seen just once. These data originate in a study of control samples from healthy donors and cancer patients. The sequence came from a man in his fifties or sixties with colorectal cancer. The sequencing input was PBMCs.

CDR3 in amino acids: CASSLLENTEAFF. The CDR3 DNA is TGTGCCAGCAGCCTTCTTGAGAACACTGAAGCTTTCTTT. The rearrangement uses TRBV3-1 (or the pseudogene TRBV3-2) and TRBJ1-1; no definite D call. Germline-derived CDR1 and CDR2 are LGHDT and YNNKEL (reference sequence). The CDR3 contains 13 residues. Trimming stripped 4 bases from V and 1 base from J, with 7 bases between.